This entry lists 21 T cell receptor beta chains sequenced from one sample in a study of tumor-infiltrating lymphocytes in primary liver carcinoma. Out of unsorted whole blood came the blood RNA, and germline DNA was extracted as well. TCR beta cDNA was prepared out of approximately 470 ng total RNA by means of a constant-region primer. It was through three nested multiplex PCR rounds of slightly modified ARM-PCR that TCR beta libraries arose. It was with TRBV1-TRBV30 forward primers and a C-beta reverse primer that the first two PCR rounds were run, at around 10 cycles each. From the multiplex PCR reads, TCRdb called clonotypes with MiXCR, one entry per CDR3 protein. The table shows approximately 330,000 distinct CDR3 sequences, with less than 70% occurring only once. The sequenced material came from peripheral blood. These receptors originate from a man aged 35-49 years with primary liver carcinoma and hepatitis B virus infection.

As concerns this clonotype: Being one base from a much bigger clone, this may be a read error. This chain joins TRBV6-5 and TRBJ1-3; the D is unclear. The CDR3 totals 13 residues. CDR1 is MNHEY, CDR2 SVGAGI, per germline. In DNA form, the CDR3 reads TGTGTCAGCACCCGAACCCTTCCAGACACCATATATTTT. The encoded protein is CVSTRTLPDTIYF.

As for this clonotype: Relative to the germline gene, one junction end is altered; a read error may explain this. This sequence joins TRBV11-2 and TRBJ2-1; D remains unclear. Germline V CDR1 and CDR2: SGHAT, FQNNGV. The CDR3 is made up of 15 amino acids. In nucleotides, the CDR3 is TGTGCCTGCAGCTTATCGGGCCCAACTGTCAATGAGCAGTTCTTC. It is translated as CACSLSGPTVNEQFF.

On this clonotype itself: Given a much more abundant clone one base away, this may be a read error. CDR3 sequence: CASCWVLADTQYF. DNA for the CDR3: TGTGCCAGCTGTTGGGTTCTGGCGGATACGCAGTATTTT. The chain recombines TRBV6-5 with TRBJ2-3, with D uncertain. The germline CDR1 and CDR2 sequences are MNHEY and SVGAGI. The V gene lost 8 bases and the J gene lost 6 bases, with 15 bases spanning the gap. CDR3 size: 13 residues.

This clonotype was seen ten or more times. The chain has TRBV6-2 or TRBV6-3 and TRBJ2-1; 7 nucleotides match TRBD2. The V segment lost 0 bases and the J segment 4 bases; nucleotides outside the gene matches: 6. The CDR3 runs 16 residues. Germline values: CDR1 MNHEY, CDR2 SVGEGT. CDR3 sequence reads: CASSYSREPGYNEQFF. The CDR3 DNA follows: TGTGCCAGCAGTTACTCGCGGGAGCCAGGGTACAATGAGCAGTTCTTC.

Comments on this clonotype: An end of the junction differs from the germline gene, which may be a read error. This chain links TRBV28 with TRBJ1-4; no definite D call. Germline V lookup: CDR1 MDHEN, CDR2 SYDVKM. The CDR3 loop spans 12 amino acids. The CDR3 nucleotides are TGTGCCAGCGGTTTACAAGGGGAAAAACTGTTTTTT. Its translation: CASGLQGEKLFF.

Turning to this clonotype: Possible read error: a much larger clone is one base away. The V call is TRBV10-3, the J call TRBJ2-7; 9 bases are shared with TRBD1. The CDR3 is 13 residues long. Germline loops: CDR1 ENHRY, CDR2 SYGVKD. The CDR3 protein is CAISQGQGYKQYF. CDR3 sequence (DNA): TGTGCCATCAGTCAGGGACAGGGCTACAAGCAGTACTTC.

The rearrangement joins TRBV11-1 to TRBJ2-1; TRBD2 aligns across 10 bases. CDR1 SGHAT and CDR2 FQDESV come from the germline V gene (reference sequence). This CDR3 has 16 residues. The CDR3 sequence: CDISLSSGRAYNEQFF. The DNA of the CDR3 is TGTGACATCAGCTTAAGCAGCGGGAGGGCCTACAATGAGCAGTTCTTC. Variable domain in full (rest from reference TRBV11-1 and TRBJ2-1): EAEVAQSPRYKITEKSQAVAFWCDPISGHATLYWYRQILGQGPELLVQFQDESVVDDSQLPKDRFSAERLKGVDSTLKIQPAELGDSAMYLCDISLSSGRAYNEQFFGPGTRLTVL.

The table lists this clonotype with a few counts. The V and J genes are TRBV7-9 and TRBJ1-2; unclear D gene. With 6 bases removed from V and 2 bases from J, the gap between germline ends came to 13 bases. Germline V gives CDR1 SEHNR, CDR2 FQNEAQ (reference sequence). CDR3 length: 14 residues. CDR3 sequence reads: CASSFPGSNYGYTF. CDR3 DNA: TGTGCCAGCAGTTTCCCCGGGTCCAACTATGGCTACACCTTC.

As to this clonotype: A read error is possible here, since a much larger clone lies one base away. The chain has TRBV6-2 or TRBV6-3 and TRBJ2-3; TRBD2 matches 10 bases. V lost 10 bases, J lost 4 bases, and 5 bases stayed unmatched. Germline CDR1 MNHEY, CDR2 SVGEGT. The CDR3 is made up of 13 amino acids. The CDR3 here is CATSGSVSDTQYF. The CDR3 DNA is TGTGCCACTAGCGGGAGTGTTTCAGATACGCAGTATTTT.

This clonotype was picked up a small number of times. This chain uses TRBV30 with TRBJ2-1; TRBD2 matches 11 bases. The CDR3 length is 16 residues. Germline CDR1 and CDR2: GTSNPN and SVGIG (reference sequence). The V and J ends lost 2 bases and 2 bases, in that order; junction bases with no gene match: 5. DNA for the CDR3: TGTGCCTGGAGTCCAGAGACTAGCGGGGCCTACAATGAGCAGTTCTTC. It encodes CAWSPETSGAYNEQFF.

In the case of this clonotype: A much larger clone lies a single base off, so this may be a read error. This chain joins TRBV6-5 and TRBJ1-2; 8 nucleotides agree with TRBD1. Germline CDR1 is MNHEY and CDR2 is SVGAGI. This CDR3 contains 14 residues. The CDR3 DNA reads as TGTGTCAGCAGCAGCAGGGGGCTGGTCTATGGCTACACCTTC. Its translation: CVSSSRGLVYGYTF.

To note about this clonotype: A single base separates this from a much larger clone, so it may be a read error. The V gene is TRBV4-1, the J gene TRBJ1-2, with a tentative D call TRBD1 (6 bases). Germline V gene sequence: CDR1 MGHRA, CDR2 YSYEKL. The CDR3 length is 16 residues. The CDR3 DNA reads as TGCACCAGCAGCCAGGCGGGACAATCGCTTAACTATGGCTACACCTTC. Translated, it gives CTSSQAGQSLNYGYTF.

Worth noting for this clonotype: This may arise from a read error, as a much more abundant clone is one base away. The V and J genes are TRBV4-2 and TRBJ1-3, with TRBD1 identical over 7 bases. Trimming at V came to 4 bases and at J to 6 bases, leaving 3 bases not matched to a gene. The CDR3 totals 13 residues. Germline CDR1 LGHNA, CDR2 YNFKEQ. CDR3 in DNA: TGTGCCAGCAGCCTAACAGGGGTAAACACCATATATTTT. This translates into CASSLTGVNTIYF.

CDR3 residues: CASSRGGTSDTGKETQYF. CDR3 coding DNA: TGCGCCAGCAGCCGAGGTGGGACTAGCGACACGGGGAAAGAGACCCAGTACTTC. The V gene is TRBV5-1, the J gene TRBJ2-5; 10 nucleotides match TRBD2. The CDR3 is 18 residues long. Unmatched junction bases numbered 15, after V lost 4 bases and J lost 3 bases. Germline assignment: CDR1 SGHRS and CDR2 YFSETQ.

Comments on this clonotype: A single base separates this from a much larger clone, so it may be a read error. The gene calls are TRBV6-2 or TRBV6-3 and TRBJ2-6; no firm D call. Germline CDR1 is MNHEY and CDR2 is SVGEGT. CDR3 length: 13 residues. CDR3 sequence: CTSSYSGANVLTF. CDR3 DNA sequence: TGTACCAGCAGTTACTCCGGGGCCAACGTCCTGACTTTC.

This chain uses TRBV11-2 with TRBJ2-1, with 9 bases identical to TRBD2. Germline V gene data show CDR1 as SGHAT and CDR2 as FQNNGV. The CDR3 is 15 amino acids. Trimming at V came to 2 bases and at J to 9 bases, leaving 8 bases not matched to a gene. The CDR3 region is CASSLSCGRDGEQFF. The CDR3 DNA reads TGTGCCAGCAGCTTAAGCTGCGGGAGGGACGGTGAGCAGTTCTTC.

This clonotype was picked up one time. At one of its ends the junction is not consistent with the germline gene, which may arise from a read error. This chain's CDR3 is CASGYDRTRTGELFF. The CDR3 DNA sequence: TGTGCCAGCGGTTACGACAGGACCCGGACCGGGGAGCTGTTTTTT. The chain has TRBV6-5 and TRBJ2-2, with a tentative D call TRBD1 (6 bases). This CDR3 contains 15 residues. From germline, CDR1 is MNHEY and CDR2 SVGAGI.

Ten or more counts support this clonotype. The rearrangement links TRBV6-2 or TRBV6-3 to TRBJ2-5, with 13 bases matching TRBD2. The V gene's germline CDR1 is MNHEY and CDR2 SVGEGT. CDR3 size: 15 residues. Unmatched junction bases numbered 10, after V lost 6 bases and J lost 9 bases. The CDR3 loop reads CASRGLAGSGGAQYF. The CDR3 DNA reads as TGTGCCAGCAGGGGACTAGCGGGATCAGGAGGGGCCCAGTACTTC.

The chain employs TRBV11-2 and TRBJ2-7; unclear D gene. CDR1 SGHAT and CDR2 FQNNGV come from the germline V gene. Trimming stripped 2 bases from V and 2 bases from J, with 10 bases between. CDR3 length: 14 amino acids. CDR3 nucleotides: TGTGCCAGCAGCTTATCGCAGAAGCCCTACGAGCAGTACTTC. Its translation: CASSLSQKPYEQYF.

For this clonotype: Sequence at one end of the junction differs from germline and may be a read error. The V gene is TRBV4-1, the J gene TRBJ2-1, with D unclear. Germline CDR1 MGHRA, CDR2 YSYEKL. The CDR3 is 15 residues long. CDR3 region: CASSPFGNKNNEQFF. The CDR3 nucleotides read TGCGCTAGCAGCCCGTTCGGTAACAAGAACAATGAGCAGTTCTTC.

This clonotype was found once. This CDR3 is missing its conserved last phenylalanine or tryptophan, likely due to a read error. The CDR3 sequence: CDSRLSLDRERKGYGYTL. In nucleotides, the CDR3 is TGTGACAGCAGGCTAAGTCTGGACAGGGAGCGAAAGGGATATGGCTACACCTTA. The V call is TRBV11-2, the J call TRBJ1-2; TRBD1 aligns across 8 bases. The germline V gene encodes CDR1 SGHAT and CDR2 FQNNGV. The CDR3 totals 18 residues.